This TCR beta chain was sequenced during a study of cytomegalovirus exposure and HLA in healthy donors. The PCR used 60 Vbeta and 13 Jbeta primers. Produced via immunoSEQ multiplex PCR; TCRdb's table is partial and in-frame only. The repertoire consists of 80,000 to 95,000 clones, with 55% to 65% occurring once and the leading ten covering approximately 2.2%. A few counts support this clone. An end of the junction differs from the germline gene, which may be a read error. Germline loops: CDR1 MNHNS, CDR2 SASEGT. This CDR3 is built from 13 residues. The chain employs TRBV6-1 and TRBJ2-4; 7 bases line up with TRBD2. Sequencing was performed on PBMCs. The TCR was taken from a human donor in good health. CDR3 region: CASREGTKDIQYF. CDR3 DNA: TGTGCCAGCAGGGAAGGGACTAAAGACATTCAGTACTTC.